The 26 T cell receptor beta chains below come from one sample, sequenced in a study of siplizumab effects on memory and regulatory T cells. Data came from immunoSEQ multiplex PCR; TCRdb stores just in-frame clones and leaves some out. The data show roughly 100,000 clones, 80% to 95% seen once. Sequencing was carried out using CD4+ T cells sorted from blood. The source of these receptors is a human donor in good health.

A single count supports this clone. Here the CDR3 reads CSVRAGDRGADTQYF. CDR3 sequence (DNA): TGCAGCGTGAGAGCCGGGGACAGGGGCGCAGATACGCAGTATTTT. This chain connects TRBV29-1 to TRBJ2-3; 10 bases map to TRBD1. CDR1 is SQVTM and CDR2 is ANQGSEA in the germline V gene. The CDR3 length is 15 residues. Trimming cost V 6 bases and J 4 bases; bases outside gene matches: 10.

This chain links TRBV7-3 with TRBJ2-3, with D tentatively TRBD2 (6 bases). The CDR3 consists of 18 residues. The V gene's germline CDR1 is SGHTA and CDR2 FQGTGA. V lost 2 bases and J 3 bases, leaving 21 bases between the germline ends. The CDR3 region is CASSLSLVWVAETDTQYF. The DNA for the CDR3 is TGTGCCAGCAGCTTATCACTGGTTTGGGTAGCGGAGACAGATACGCAGTATTTT.

The sample holds one count of this clone. The V and J genes are TRBV29-1 and TRBJ1-2; 7 positions agree with TRBD1. V shed 5 bases, J shed 4 bases, and the junction held 10 bases outside the gene matches. Germline V gene lookup returns CDR1 SQVTM and CDR2 ANQGSEA. The CDR3 is made up of 14 amino acids. The CDR3 sequence is CSVQQGSSRYGYTF. In DNA, the CDR3 is TGCAGCGTTCAACAGGGGTCAAGTCGCTATGGCTACACCTTC.

This rearrangement joins TRBV5-6 to TRBJ2-7, with D perhaps matching TRBD1 (6 bases). The CDR3 totals 15 residues. The germline V and J ends were trimmed by 1 base and 0 bases, with 11 bases remaining between them. Germline-derived CDR1 and CDR2 are SGHDT and YYEEEE. Here the CDR3 reads CASSLQRGSSYEQYF. CDR3 DNA: TGTGCCAGCAGCTTGCAAAGGGGGAGCTCCTACGAGCAGTACTTC.

J is TRBJ2-7 and V is TRBV2; TRBD2 matches at 9 bases. The CDR3 runs 17 residues. The V and J ends lost 6 bases and 0 bases, in that order; junction bases with no gene match: 12. The germline gives CDR1 SNHLY, CDR2 FYNNEI. CDR3 sequence (DNA): TGTGCCAGCAGGTGGGCAACTAGCGGGCGTAGCTCCTACGAGCAGTACTTC. Its translation: CASRWATSGRSSYEQYF.

The V and J genes are TRBV10-1 and TRBJ2-3, with 7 bases matching TRBD2. Germline CDR1 and CDR2: WNHNN and SYGVQD (reference sequence). The CDR3 extends over 15 amino acids. Germline trimming cut 5 bases from V and 0 bases from J; bases unmatched to any gene: 5. CDR3 amino acids: CASSPSGASTDTQYF. DNA for the CDR3: TGCGCCAGCAGTCCCAGCGGGGCTAGCACAGATACGCAGTATTTT.

The chain is built from TRBV2 and TRBJ2-5; 10 nucleotides match TRBD2. Germline V gene data show CDR1 as SNHLY and CDR2 as FYNNEI. The CDR3 spans 14 residues. After removal of 6 bases from V and 4 bases from J, the junction contained 5 bases not matched to a gene. CDR3 protein: CASRASGRGETQYF. In DNA form, the CDR3 reads TGTGCCAGCAGGGCTAGCGGGAGAGGAGAGACCCAGTACTTC.

The J gene is TRBJ2-1, the V gene TRBV30, with TRBD2 as a possible D gene (6 bases). Trimming took 0 bases from V and 5 from J, leaving 17 bases between them. In germline, CDR1 is GTSNPN, CDR2 SVGIG (reference sequence). CDR3 length equals 16 residues. The CDR3 DNA is TGTGCCTGGAGTGTAGAACTGGGACTCCGGAACAATGAGCAGTTCTTC. Its protein is CAWSVELGLRNNEQFF.

The V and J genes are TRBV18 and TRBJ2-2; no clear D gene. With 3 bases removed from V and 3 bases from J, the gap between germline ends came to 5 bases. The CDR3 loop spans 13 amino acids. Germline assignment: CDR1 KGHSH and CDR2 LQKENI. For the CDR3, the DNA is TGTGCCAGCTCACCTCGTTACACCGGGGAGCTGTTTTTT. Its translation is CASSPRYTGELFF.

CDR3 nucleotide sequence: TGTGCCAGTAGCTCAGGGCTGACCGGCACCGGGGAGCTGTTTTTT. It yields the protein CASSSGLTGTGELFF. This chain links TRBV19 with TRBJ2-2; D possibly corresponds to TRBD1 (5 bases). Looked up from germline, CDR1 is LNHDA and CDR2 is SQIVND (reference sequence). This CDR3 region has 15 residues. V was cut by 6 bases and J by 4 bases, with 15 bases left in between.

The chain is built from TRBV5-4 and TRBJ2-1, with TRBD1 identical over 7 bases. This CDR3 is 14 amino acids long. In germline, CDR1 is SGHNT, CDR2 YYREEE (reference sequence). Germline trimming cut 4 bases from V and 9 bases from J; bases unmatched to any gene: 10. The CDR3 region has the DNA TGTGCCAGCAGCCCCTTAGGGGGCGGAGGTGAGCAGTTCTTC. It encodes CASSPLGGGGEQFF. Full variable domain (outside the CDR3, taken from reference TRBV5-4 and TRBJ2-1): ETGVTQSPTHLIKTRGQQVTLRCSSQSGHNTVSWYQQALGQGPQFIFQYYREEENGRGNFPPRFSGLQFPNYSSELNVNALELDDSALYLCASSPLGGGGEQFFGPGTRLTVL.

The chain is built from TRBV7-9 and TRBJ2-2, with TRBD2 identical over 11 bases. In germline, CDR1 is SEHNR, CDR2 FQNEAQ (reference sequence). Trimming cost V 8 bases and J 7 bases; bases outside gene matches: 9. The CDR3 contains 15 residues. The CDR3 sequence is CASRVVSGRVGELFF. The CDR3 DNA reads as TGTGCCAGCCGCGTGGTTAGCGGGAGGGTCGGGGAGCTGTTTTTT. The full variable domain, completed using reference TRBV7-9 and TRBJ2-2, is DTGVSQNPRHKITKRGQNVTFRCDPISEHNRLYWYRQTLGQGPEFLTYFQNEAQLEKSRLLSDRFSAERPKGSFSTLEIQRTEQGDSAMYLCASRVVSGRVGELFFGEGSRLTVL.

V usage is TRBV6-5 and J usage is TRBJ2-1, with D possibly TRBD1 on 6 matching bases. This CDR3 spans 14 amino acids. Germline CDR1 reads MNHEY; CDR2 reads SVGAGI. V was shortened by 2 bases and J by 8 bases, with 13 bases between the two germline ends. This CDR3 reads CASSYANRVDEQFF. CDR3 in DNA: TGTGCCAGCAGTTACGCGAACAGGGTGGATGAGCAGTTCTTC.

The CDR3 DNA sequence: TGCGCCAGCAGTGGAGGAGGGAAGGGCGAGCAGTACTTC. It translates to CASSGGGKGEQYF. This chain joins TRBV10-1 and TRBJ2-7; D may be TRBD2 (6 bases). This CDR3 is 13 amino acids long. Germline V gene lookup returns CDR1 WNHNN and CDR2 SYGVQD (reference sequence). V shed 4 bases and J shed 6 bases, with 13 bases lying between them.

This clone was recorded only once. This chain links TRBV7-8 with TRBJ2-7; D perhaps matches TRBD1 (6 bases). Trimming left V 4 bases short and J 3 bases short, with 10 bases between. Germline CDR1 reads SGHVS; CDR2 reads FQNEAQ. This CDR3 contains 13 residues. The CDR3 DNA reads as TGTGCCAGCAGCTACGGACAGCTCTACGAGCAGTACTTC. The encoded protein is CASSYGQLYEQYF.

The CDR3, as DNA: TGCGCCAGCAGCCGGGACAGAGAAGAGACCCAGTACTTC. It yields the protein CASSRDREETQYF. This chain uses TRBV5-1 with TRBJ2-5; 7 nucleotides match TRBD1. The CDR3 is 13 amino acids. V trimming: 4 bases; J trimming: 3 bases; junction bases outside the gene matches: 3. The germline CDR1 and CDR2 sequences are SGHRS and YFSETQ.

To note about this clone: Compared with germline, one end of the junction differs, possibly owing to a read error. V is TRBV13 and J is TRBJ2-3; tentative D call: TRBD2 (5 bases). CDR3 length: 13 amino acids. Per germline, CDR1 PRHDT and CDR2 FYEKMQ (reference sequence). In DNA, the CDR3 is TGTGCCGGAAGGAAGGCGGGCACCGATACGCAGTATTTT. Translated: CAGRKAGTDTQYF.

The chain combines TRBV7-6 with TRBJ2-5, with unresolved D. CDR3 length equals 15 residues. V lost 3 bases and J lost 4, with 15 bases in between. Germline CDR1 reads SGHVS; CDR2 reads FNYEAQ. The CDR3 region is CASSFGGESAETQYF. The CDR3, as DNA: TGTGCCAGCAGCTTTGGTGGAGAGTCGGCAGAGACCCAGTACTTC. The full variable domain, its missing parts supplied by reference TRBV7-6 and TRBJ2-5, is GAGVSQSPRYKVTKRGQDVALRCDPISGHVSLYWYRQALGQGPEFLTYFNYEAQQDKSGLPNDRFSAERPEGSISTLTIQRTEQRDSAMYRCASSFGGESAETQYFGPGTRLLVL.

The V call is TRBV6-5, the J call TRBJ1-2; no clear D gene. CDR3 size: 14 residues. V gave up 5 bases and J gave up 4 bases, with 14 bases separating them. Germline V gene lookup returns CDR1 MNHEY and CDR2 SVGAGI. CDR3 region: CASSTNRVVYGYTF. The DNA for the CDR3 is TGTGCCAGCAGTACTAATAGGGTGGTCTATGGCTACACCTTC.

The genes are TRBV19 and TRBJ1-1, with D tentatively TRBD1 (5 bases). The CDR3 contains 17 residues. The ends were cut back, 7 bases at V and 0 bases at J, with 21 bases in the middle. Germline V gene lookup returns CDR1 LNHDA and CDR2 SQIVND (reference sequence). The CDR3 sequence: CASKKGGGDLLNTEAFF. For the CDR3, the DNA is TGTGCCAGTAAAAAGGGTGGTGGGGACCTACTGAACACTGAAGCTTTCTTT.

The gene calls are TRBV27 and TRBJ2-2, with 11 bases matching TRBD2. The CDR3 is 15 residues long. The germline gives CDR1 MNHEY, CDR2 SMNVEV (reference sequence). With V trimmed by 6 bases and J by 0 bases, 0 bases remained unmatched. Written as DNA, the CDR3 is TGTGCCAGCAGGACTAGCGGGGCGAACACCGGGGAGCTGTTTTTT. Encoded protein: CASRTSGANTGELFF.

The V and J genes are TRBV11-2 and TRBJ2-7; D might be TRBD1 (5 bases). This CDR3 contains 15 residues. Trimming removed 1 base from V and 3 bases from J, with 13 bases in between. CDR1 and CDR2 (germline): SGHAT, FQNNGV. DNA for the CDR3: TGTGCCAGCAGCTTAGCCTCCCGGACATACTACGAGCAGTACTTC. It encodes CASSLASRTYYEQYF.

Written as DNA, the CDR3 is TGTGCCAGCTCACCGGGTGCGGGGCCCAATGAAGCTTTCTTT. It codes for CASSPGAGPNEAFF. The chain has TRBV18 and TRBJ1-1; tentative D call: TRBD1 (5 bases). The germline V gene has CDR1 KGHSH and CDR2 LQKENI. V was clipped by 3 bases and J by 7 bases, with 15 bases between them. The CDR3 consists of 14 residues. Drawing the rest from reference TRBV18 and TRBJ1-1, the complete variable domain is NAGVMQNPRHLVRRRGQEARLRCSPMKGHSHVYWYRQLPEEGLKFMVYLQKENIIDESGMPKERFSAEFPKEGPSILRIQQVVRGDSAAYFCASSPGAGPNEAFFGQGTRLTVV.

This chain connects TRBV28 to TRBJ1-1; D is unresolved. The germline gives CDR1 MDHEN, CDR2 SYDVKM. The length of the CDR3 is 14 residues. The V end was cut by 9 bases, the J end by 0 bases, with 14 bases between. The CDR3: CASHAQKLNTEAFF. Here the CDR3 DNA reads TGTGCCAGTCACGCGCAGAAGCTGAACACTGAAGCTTTCTTT.

The chain carries TRBV19 and TRBJ2-1, with TRBD2 as a possible D gene (5 bases). The V gene's germline CDR1 is LNHDA and CDR2 SQIVND (reference sequence). This CDR3 is built from 15 residues. V lost 11 bases and J 7 bases, leaving 24 bases between the germline ends. The CDR3 bases are TGTGCCTCCACAACGGTGGCCCAGAGGGTGAATGAGCAGTTCTTC. Protein sequence: CASTTVAQRVNEQFF.

This sequence joins TRBV9 and TRBJ2-1; 8 bases match TRBD2. The CDR3 covers 15 residues. Trimming at V came to 7 bases and at J to 7 bases, leaving 13 bases not matched to a gene. Looked up from germline, CDR1 is SGDLS and CDR2 is YYNGEE. The DNA of the CDR3 is TGTGCCAGCGCCGGGGGGACTAGGTGGGTTAATGAGCAGTTCTTC. It codes for CASAGGTRWVNEQFF.